A selection of T cell receptor beta chains follows, all from one sample in a study of T cell repertoires in cytomegalovirus infection. TCRdb processed the reads anew with MiXCR; each CDR3 protein has one entry. Of about 890,000 distinct CDR3 sequences in the sample, roughly 30% were seen once. No cognate antigen is known for these TCRs. The specimen was cultured CD8+ T cells from PBMCs, collected from culture after CMV antigen stimulation. The receptors originated from a human donor in good health (CMV status not recorded). Some clones in this sample may be carry-over from other donors' samples. CDR3s include the opening cysteine and the closing phenylalanine or tryptophan. The D gene is left open where the match is weak. Rows may omit the clone size; those that give it use once, few, many or a size class.

clone_size	j_call	d_call	v_call	cdr3_nt	cdr3_aa
many	TRBJ2-2	.	TRBV7-8	TGTGCCAGCAGCTTATACCTGGGAGTGAACACCGGGGAGCTGTTTTTT	CASSLYLGVNTGELFF
few	TRBJ2-2	TRBD2	TRBV28	TGTGCCAGCAGTTTAATGGGGAGGGTGAACACCGGGGAGCTGTTTTTT	CASSLMGRVNTGELFF
.	TRBJ2-1	TRBD2	TRBV7-8	TGTGCCAGCAGCTTAGAAGGGACTAGTATTGAGCAGTTCTTC	CASSLEGTSIEQFF
few	TRBJ2-5	TRBD1	TRBV6-6	TGTGCCAGCAGTCACCCTTGGACAGGGTCTCGGACCCAGTACTTC	CASSHPWTGSRTQYF
many	TRBJ2-1	TRBD2	TRBV7-6	TGTGCCAGCAGCTTAGTATCTAGCGGGGGATGGGATGAGCAGTTCTTC	CASSLVSSGGWDEQFF
many	TRBJ2-3	TRBD2	TRBV7-8	TGTGCCAGCAGCCCCTTTGGCGGGGGGGCCTTAGATACGCAGTATTTT	CASSPFGGGALDTQYF
many	TRBJ2-3	TRBD2	TRBV7-2	TGTGCCAGCAGCTTAGATTCGGGGGGGCCTCCAGATACGCAGTATTTT	CASSLDSGGPPDTQYF
medium-sized	TRBJ2-1	.	TRBV12-3/TRBV12-4	TGTGCCAGCAGTCCCACGGGACTTAGCTCCTACAATGAGCAGTTCTTC	CASSPTGLSSYNEQFF
.	TRBJ1-2	.	TRBV5-6	TGTGCCAGCAGCTTGCGGGGCAGCCCGGTCTATGGCTACACCTTC	CASSLRGSPVYGYTF
few	TRBJ2-5	.	TRBV7-6	TGTGCCAGCAGCTTACAGTCCGAGACCCAGTACTTC	CASSLQSETQYF
many	TRBJ1-5	.	TRBV7-9	TGTGCCAGCAGCTTACGGGCAGATCAGCCCCAGCATTTT	CASSLRADQPQHF
.	TRBJ2-1	.	TRBV27	TGTGCCAGCAGTGACCTGGGGGGCCTCACGGTCGAGCAGTTCTTC	CASSDLGGLTVEQFF
many	TRBJ1-2	.	TRBV7-8	TGTGCCAGCAGCTTAAACTATGGCTACACCTTC	CASSLNYGYTF
few	TRBJ2-5	.	TRBV7-9	TGTGCCAGCAGCCCCCCCTTTGAGGGTTTGACCCAGTACTTT	CASSPPFEGLTQYF
few	TRBJ1-2	.	TRBV5-1	TGCGCCAGCAGCAGTCAGGAACATTATGGCTACACCTTC	CASSSQEHYGYTF
few	TRBJ2-2	TRBD1	TRBV6-6	TGTGCCAGCAGTTACCCGGACAGGGCGAACACCGGGGAGCTGTTTTTT	CASSYPDRANTGELFF
.	TRBJ1-1	.	TRBV29-1	TGCAGCGCGGAAGACGGAATGAACACTGAAGCTTTCTTT	CSAEDGMNTEAFF
few	TRBJ1-5	.	TRBV7-2	TGTGCCAGCGGGACAAACATAATCAATCAGCCCCAGCATTTT	CASGTNIINQPQHF
.	TRBJ2-5	.	TRBV5-1	TGCGCCAGCAGCTCGTTCGCCCAAGAGACCCAGTACTTC	CASSSFAQETQYF
.	TRBJ2-3	.	TRBV2	TGTGCCAGCATCGACCGTTCCAGGGCGCAGTATTTT	CASIDRSRAQYF
.	TRBJ2-5	.	TRBV14	TGTGCCAGCAGCCAAGACCCCCGAGAGACCCAGTACTTC	CASSQDPRETQYF
many	TRBJ2-7	.	TRBV19	TGTGCCAGTAGTATTGCAGGGAGCTCCTACGAGCAGTACTTC	CASSIAGSSYEQYF
.	TRBJ1-5	TRBD1	TRBV7-9	TGTGCCAGCAGCTTCACAGGGGGCCCCAATCAGCCCCAGCATTTT	CASSFTGGPNQPQHF
.	TRBJ2-1	.	TRBV5-1	TGCGCCAGCAGTTCTGCAGAAGGAGCGAACAATGAGCAGTTCTTC	CASSSAEGANNEQFF
.	TRBJ2-1	TRBD2	TRBV7-7	TGTGCTAGCAGCTTTAGAGCGGGGCCTTTGCATGAGCAGTTCTTC	CASSFRAGPLHEQFF
.	TRBJ2-5	TRBD2	TRBV28	TGTGCCAGCAGTTTCCCCCGGACCTGGACTAGCGGGGGCGGGTACCAAGAGACCCAGTACTTC	CASSFPRTWTSGGGYQETQYF
few	TRBJ1-3	TRBD1	TRBV7-9	TGTGCCAGCAGCCGACAGGGGGGCTCTGGAAACACCATATATTTT	CASSRQGGSGNTIYF
.	TRBJ2-5	TRBD2	TRBV14	TGTGCCAGCAGCCAAGGAGCGCTAGCGGGGGCCGTCCAAGAGACCCAGTACTTC	CASSQGALAGAVQETQYF
.	TRBJ2-1	TRBD2	TRBV6-2/TRBV6-3	TGTGCCAGCAGTGGTAGCGGGGGGCGATACAATGAGCAGTTCTTC	CASSGSGGRYNEQFF
.	TRBJ1-5	.	TRBV27	TGTGCCAGCAGTTTTAAGGGGTTGAGCAATCAGCCCCAGCATTTT	CASSFKGLSNQPQHF
few	TRBJ2-1	TRBD2	TRBV7-8	TGTGCCAGCAGCCTCTCGAGCGGGGGGGCTTTAAATGAGCAGTTCTTC	CASSLSSGGALNEQFF
once	TRBJ1-6	.	TRBV7-8	TGTGTCAGCAGCTTAGGTAACTGGCCTCGCCCGAATTCACCCCTCCACTTT	CVSSLGNWPRPNSPLHF
.	TRBJ1-6	.	TRBV6-5	TGTGCCAGCAGTTACCTGGACACGCAGAATTCACCCCTCCACTTT	CASSYLDTQNSPLHF
many	TRBJ1-1	.	TRBV7-8	TGTGCCAGCAGCTTAGACATGAACACTGAAGCTTTCTTT	CASSLDMNTEAFF
.	TRBJ2-3	.	TRBV6-1	TGTGCCAGCCCCCCCTTCGGCAGGGTGTCCGGAGATACGCAGTATTTT	CASPPFGRVSGDTQYF
few	TRBJ2-1	.	TRBV5-6	TGTGCCAGCAGCTTGAGTTCCAGCGGACTTATCTACAATGAGCAGTTCTTC	CASSLSSSGLIYNEQFF
few	TRBJ2-2	.	TRBV5-1	TGCGCCAGCAGCTTCACGGCAGATAACACCGGGGAGCTGTTTTTT	CASSFTADNTGELFF
.	TRBJ1-2	.	TRBV6-8	TGTGCCAGCAGTTACCTGGGACAAACCTATGGCTACACCTTC	CASSYLGQTYGYTF
few	TRBJ2-1	TRBD1	TRBV27	TGTGCCAGCAGTTTACCCTCGACAGGGGCCGATGAGCAGTTCTTC	CASSLPSTGADEQFF
.	TRBJ1-2	.	TRBV12-5	TGTGCTAGTGGTCCGCCTGGGGGGGCCGATGGCTACACCTTC	CASGPPGGADGYTF
few	TRBJ1-1	.	TRBV27	TGTGCCAGCAGGCACAGGGAGAACACTGAAGCTTTCTTT	CASRHRENTEAFF
.	TRBJ1-5	.	TRBV4-1	TGCGCCAGCAGCCACTATGTAGGTGGGGGACAGCCCCAGCATTTT	CASSHYVGGGQPQHF
few	TRBJ2-4	.	TRBV24-1	TGTGCCACCAGCTCCCCGGGAAACATTCAGTACTTC	CATSSPGNIQYF
many	TRBJ2-2	.	TRBV6-4	TGTGCCAGCAGTGACGGGGCGAACACCGGGGAGCTGTTTTTT	CASSDGANTGELFF
many	TRBJ2-1	TRBD2	TRBV19	TGTGCCAGCAGCATTAGCGGGGGACCCTACAATGAGCAGTTCTTC	CASSISGGPYNEQFF
many	TRBJ2-5	TRBD1	TRBV27	TGTGCCAGCAGTCCAAGACAGGGGACGGAGACCCAGTACTTC	CASSPRQGTETQYF
.	TRBJ2-3	TRBD2	TRBV4-2	TGTGCCAGCAGCCAAGGACTAGCGGGGCTTTACACAGATACGCAGTATTTT	CASSQGLAGLYTDTQYF
.	TRBJ1-6	TRBD1	TRBV18	TGTGCCAGCTCACCACCGGATCGACAGGGTCCCTCACCCCTCCACTTT	CASSPPDRQGPSPLHF
.	TRBJ2-3	.	TRBV28	TGTGCCAGCAGTTTATATAAGGGGGGCACAGATACGCAGTATTTT	CASSLYKGGTDTQYF